This record concerns one TCR beta chain sequence. Antigen unknown. The data were obtained in a study of T cell responses to AZD1222 COVID-19 vaccine. Regarding the study as a whole: Sampling that yielded the repertoires occurred only after the peak T cell response. It should be noted that donors were predominantly white British and more often female, and clonal diversity was possibly underestimated.

V was clipped by 6 bases and J by 9 bases; unmatched bases: 10. CDR1 PRHDT and CDR2 FYEKMQ come from the germline V gene (reference sequence). There are 14 residues in the CDR3. Sequenced by immunoSEQ multiplex PCR; TCRdb stores in-frame clones only, minus some. Of some 130,000 clones listed, 88% are singletons. The chain couples TRBV13 to TRBJ1-4; TRBD1 agrees at 7 bases. This TCR was sampled from an adult in good health. The sample here was peripheral blood, taken on day 0 of AZD1222 vaccination. CDR3 nucleotide sequence: TGTGCCAGCAGTCAGGGAGCAGGGGGGAAAAAACTGTTTTTT. Translating gives CASSQGAGGKKLFF.